The 20 T cell receptor beta chains reported below all come from one sample, sequenced in a study of blood T cell repertoires in COVID-19. The data were produced by immunoSEQ multiplex PCR, yet TCRdb's version contains in-frame clones alone and is incomplete. Of some 50,000 clones listed, approximately 91% were seen once; the top ten hold approximately 9.2%. Input material: peripheral blood. These receptors all stem from a woman in her 70s with active COVID-19.

The chain is built from TRBV3-1 (or the pseudogene TRBV3-2) and TRBJ1-2, with D possibly matching TRBD1 (6 bases). CDR3 length equals 14 residues. The germline gives CDR1 LGHDT, CDR2 YNNKEL (reference sequence). Trimming removed 2 bases at V and 8 bases at J, with 15 bases between. The CDR3 spells CASSQSGTTQGYTF. CDR3 nucleotides: TGTGCCAGCAGCCAATCCGGGACAACCCAAGGCTACACCTTC.

The V gene is TRBV3-1 (or the pseudogene TRBV3-2), the J gene TRBJ2-4; possible D gene TRBD2, 6 bases. The CDR3 runs to 13 residues. The V end was cut by 1 base, the J end by 13 bases, with 14 bases between. Germline V CDR1 and CDR2: LGHDT, YNNKEL (reference sequence). The CDR3 nucleotides read TGTGCCAGCAGCCAAGGGGGACTCCCCCGCCAGTACTTC. It is translated as CASSQGGLPRQYF.

The V call is TRBV6-6, the J call TRBJ1-3, with 10 nucleotides matching TRBD1. CDR1 MNHNY and CDR2 SVGAGI come from the germline V gene (reference sequence). This CDR3 is built from 15 residues. After removal of 5 bases from V and 9 bases from J, the junction contained 10 bases not matched to a gene. The CDR3 reads CASSPDRGFWSTIYF. The CDR3 DNA reads as TGTGCCAGCAGTCCGGACAGGGGGTTTTGGAGCACCATATATTTT.

The J gene is TRBJ1-5, the V gene TRBV19, with 9 bases fitting TRBD1. CDR1 and CDR2 (germline): LNHDA, SQIVND (reference sequence). The J segment lost 1 base and the V segment lost 7 bases, leaving 11 bases of the junction unmatched. The CDR3 is made up of 17 amino acids. The CDR3 coding sequence is TGTGCCAGTATAGGGACAGGGAACGACAAAAGCAATCAGCCCCAGCATTTT. This codes for CASIGTGNDKSNQPQHF.

The gene calls are TRBV28 and TRBJ2-7; tentatively, D is TRBD1 (6 bases). The CDR3 contains 14 residues. Trimming cost V 5 bases and J 0 bases, with 11 bases left between them. In germline, CDR1 is MDHEN, CDR2 SYDVKM. CDR3 residues: CASSLQGHSYEQYF. The CDR3 region has the DNA TGTGCCAGCAGTCTTCAGGGACACTCCTACGAGCAGTACTTC.

The CDR3 loop is CASSPAGQSKNGYTF. In nucleotides, the CDR3 is TGTGCCAGCAGCCCCGCCGGACAGTCAAAGAATGGCTACACCTTC. The chain recombines TRBV7-3 with TRBJ1-2; tentatively, D is TRBD1 (6 bases). The CDR3 is 15 amino acids. The V gene's germline CDR1 is SGHTA and CDR2 FQGTGA. Trimming stripped 5 bases from V and 6 bases from J, with 19 bases between.

The rearrangement uses TRBV19 and TRBJ2-3; TRBD2 matches 9 bases. V was clipped by 3 bases and J by 7 bases; unmatched bases: 8. This CDR3 has 15 residues. The V gene's germline CDR1 is LNHDA and CDR2 SQIVND (reference sequence). The CDR3 sequence is CASSMVAGAQHTQYF. As DNA, the CDR3 is TGTGCCAGTAGTATGGTAGCGGGAGCTCAACATACGCAGTATTTT. The entire variable domain, with the rest obtained from reference TRBV19 and TRBJ2-3, is as follows: DGGITQSPKYLFRKEGQNVTLSCEQNLNHDAMYWYRQDPGQGLRLIYYSQIVNDFQKGDIAEGYSVSREKKESFPLTVTSAQKNPTAFYLCASSMVAGAQHTQYFGPGTRLTVL.

This rearrangement joins TRBV2 to TRBJ1-3, with D uncertain. The CDR3 is made up of 14 amino acids. Trimming removed 4 bases from V and 4 bases from J, with 11 bases in between. Germline V CDR1 and CDR2: SNHLY, FYNNEI. CDR3: CASSVYSLGNTIYF. CDR3 DNA sequence: TGTGCCAGCAGTGTGTACAGTCTCGGAAACACCATATATTTT.

This chain uses TRBV6-1 with TRBJ2-1; the match to TRBD2 covers 13 bases. Trimming took 1 base from V and 5 from J; bases not matched to a gene: 5. This CDR3 has 17 residues. Germline V gene data show CDR1 as MNHNS and CDR2 as SASEGT. The DNA for the CDR3 is TGTGCCAGCAGTGAAGTCACTAGCGGGAGGGCCGACAATGAGCAGTTCTTC. Protein sequence: CASSEVTSGRADNEQFF.

V and J are TRBV7-9 and TRBJ2-1, with 11 bases aligning to TRBD2. J lost 4 bases, V lost 3 bases, and 8 bases had no gene match. Germline CDR1 is SEHNR and CDR2 is FQNEAQ (reference sequence). This CDR3 spans 17 amino acids. The CDR3 sequence is CASSFVTGTSGYNEQFF. CDR3 bases: TGTGCCAGCAGCTTCGTAACCGGGACTAGCGGTTACAATGAGCAGTTCTTC.

V and J are TRBV5-4 and TRBJ2-3; 11 nucleotides match TRBD2. From germline, CDR1 is SGHNT and CDR2 YYREEE (reference sequence). J gave up 4 bases and V 4 bases, and 8 bases lay outside the gene matches. The CDR3 sequence is 16 residues long. The CDR3 nucleotides read TGTGCCAGCAGCGCCAACATGGGACTAGCGGCAGATACGCAGTATTTT. Protein sequence: CASSANMGLAADTQYF.

V usage is TRBV19 and J usage is TRBJ1-2, with a tentative D call TRBD1 (6 bases). V shed 4 bases and J shed 3 bases, with 15 bases lying between them. CDR1 and CDR2 (germline): LNHDA, SQIVND (reference sequence). This CDR3 spans 15 amino acids. CDR3 protein: CASSKGATGDYGYTF. The DNA for the CDR3 is TGTGCCAGTAGTAAAGGGGCGACAGGAGACTATGGCTACACCTTC.

The V gene is TRBV2, the J gene TRBJ2-2; 9 nucleotides agree with TRBD1. The germline V gene has CDR1 SNHLY and CDR2 FYNNEI. This CDR3 spans 16 amino acids. After removal of 7 bases from V and 7 bases from J, the junction contained 13 bases not matched to a gene. In DNA form, the CDR3 reads TGTGCCAGCACCAAAAGGGAGGGACAGGGCTTCGGGGAGCTGTTTTTT. This sequence encodes CASTKREGQGFGELFF.

This clone was recorded once. The rearrangement joins TRBV28 to TRBJ1-2; perhaps TRBD1 as D (6 bases). Trimming shortened V by 6 bases and J by 1 base, and 15 bases separated the two germline ends. The CDR3 has 15 residues. From germline, CDR1 is MDHEN and CDR2 SYDVKM. The CDR3 sequence is CASSYPGTINYGYTF. The CDR3 DNA reads as TGTGCCAGCAGCTACCCCGGGACAATTAACTATGGCTACACCTTC.

The chain joins TRBV11-1 to TRBJ1-1, with D hard to call. V was trimmed by 2 bases and J by 1 base, leaving 5 bases between them. The CDR3 covers 13 residues. Per germline, CDR1 SGHAT and CDR2 FQDESV (reference sequence). DNA of the CDR3: TGTGCCAGCAGCTTACAGGAGAACACTGAAGCTTTCTTT. It yields the protein CASSLQENTEAFF. The full variable domain, its missing parts supplied by reference TRBV11-1 and TRBJ1-1, is EAEVAQSPRYKITEKSQAVAFWCDPISGHATLYWYRQILGQGPELLVQFQDESVVDDSQLPKDRFSAERLKGVDSTLKIQPAELGDSAMYLCASSLQENTEAFFGQGTRLTVV.

This clone was seen only a few times. The chain uses TRBV3-1 (or the pseudogene TRBV3-2) and TRBJ2-1, with D maybe TRBD2 (5 bases). V lost 4 bases and J 7 bases, leaving 14 bases between the germline ends. Germline CDR1 LGHDT, CDR2 YNNKEL (reference sequence). The length of the CDR3 is 14 residues. As DNA, the CDR3 is TGTGCCAGCAGCCCGCCTAGCCTTTGGAATGAGCAGTTCTTC. The encoded protein is CASSPPSLWNEQFF.

V is TRBV28 and J is TRBJ2-2; 9 nucleotides match TRBD1. The ends lost 4 bases at V and 1 base at J; junction bases unmatched: 1. This CDR3 has 15 residues. CDR1 and CDR2 (germline): MDHEN, SYDVKM. DNA for the CDR3: TGTGCCAGCAGTTCGGACAGGGGGAACACCGGGGAGCTGTTTTTT. Encoded protein: CASSSDRGNTGELFF.

The rearrangement joins TRBV11-2 to TRBJ2-3; 15 bases are shared with TRBD2. Trimming removed 5 bases from V and 5 bases from J; junction bases left unmatched: 8. This CDR3 has 17 amino acids. Germline CDR1 and CDR2: SGHAT and FQNNGV. The CDR3 nucleotides read TGTGCCAGCAGCGATCCGGGACTAGCGGGAGGCAGAGATACGCAGTATTTT. Translated: CASSDPGLAGGRDTQYF. The entire variable domain, with the rest obtained from reference TRBV11-2 and TRBJ2-3, is as follows: EAGVAQSPRYKIIEKRQSVAFWCNPISGHATLYWYQQILGQGPKLLIQFQNNGVVDDSQLPKDRFSAERLKGVDSTLKIQPAKLEDSAVYLCASSDPGLAGGRDTQYFGPGTRLTVL.

The V gene is TRBV7-5, the J gene TRBJ2-7; the table assigns TRBD1, which was not confirmed against the DNA. TRBV7-5 represents a pseudogene. This CDR3 is 15 amino acids long. CDR3 residues: CVRSSKSTGLYEQYF. The CDR3 DNA reads TGTGTCAGAAGCTCCAAATCGACAGGGCTCTACGAGCAGTACTTC.

The chain uses TRBV15 and TRBJ2-2; 8 nucleotides match TRBD1. The CDR3 covers 16 residues. With 0 bases clipped from V and 4 bases from J, the junction kept 4 bases outside the gene matches. In germline, CDR1 is LNHNV, CDR2 YYDKDF (reference sequence). DNA for the CDR3: TGTGCCACCAGCAGAGACAGGGGGCGATTCACCGGGGAGCTGTTTTTT. Translation: CATSRDRGRFTGELFF.